This T cell receptor (beta chain) was sequenced in a study of graft-versus-host responses after intestinal transplantation. CDR3 length equals 14 residues. V dropped 4 bases and J dropped 5 bases, with 15 bases sitting between them. Germline V gene sequence: CDR1 SGHDT, CDR2 YYEEEE. Clones were read by immunoSEQ multiplex PCR, and TCRdb kept only the in-frame ones, dropping some. The sample lists 30,000 to 50,000 clones, over 90% occurring once. For this clone: Its specificity is not known.

The chain is built from TRBV5-6 and TRBJ1-2, with a possible D match to TRBD1 (5 bases). This TCR derives from a human donor who was the organ donor for an intestinal transplant. Sequencing was performed on unstimulated CD8+ T cells sorted from spleen or lymph node cells, taken before transplant. The CDR3 is CASSLAGTGYGYTF. The CDR3 nucleotides are TGTGCCAGCAGCCTGGCCGGGACGGGGTATGGCTACACCTTC. The variable domain in full, with the rest retrieved from reference TRBV5-6 and TRBJ1-2, is DAGVTQSPTHLIKTRGQQVTLRCSPKSGHDTVSWYQQALGQGPQFIFQYYEEEERQRGNFPDRFSGHQFPNYSSELNVNALLLGDSALYLCASSLAGTGYGYTFGSGTRLTVV.